The 18 T cell receptor beta chains listed next were all sequenced from one sample in a study of spatial heterogeneity in lung cancer. TCRdb reanalysed the 5' RACE reads using MiXCR and keeps one entry per CDR3 protein. The sample has just over 75,000 distinct CDR3 sequences, 8% seen once. The time point was: sample taken at primary tumor resection. The sequences come from PBMCs, collected at surgery. The receptors originated from a male donor with early-stage non-small cell lung cancer.

The J gene is TRBJ2-1, the V gene TRBV24-1; no firm D call. Germline lookup yields CDR1 KGHDR and CDR2 SFDVKD. The V and J ends lost 2 bases and 0 bases respectively, with 7 bases between them. The CDR3 sequence is 15 residues long. This CDR3 is CATSDSVSSYNEQFF. CDR3 DNA sequence: TGTGCCACCAGTGATTCCGTGAGCTCCTACAATGAGCAGTTCTTC.

This clonotype was picked up a small number of times. The chain joins TRBV7-6 to TRBJ1-2; the D is unclear. CDR1 SGHVS and CDR2 FNYEAQ come from the germline V gene. There are 13 residues in the CDR3. V was clipped by 1 base and J by 8 bases, with 11 bases between them. The CDR3 DNA reads TGTGCCAGCAGCTTAGAAGCAGAAGGCGGCTACACCTTC. Translating gives CASSLEAEGGYTF.

This clonotype was seen many times. The V call is TRBV7-6, the J call TRBJ2-5, with D perhaps matching TRBD2 (6 bases). The germline V and J ends were trimmed by 6 bases and 4 bases, with 18 bases remaining between them. In germline, CDR1 is SGHVS, CDR2 FNYEAQ. This CDR3 region has 15 residues. The CDR3 sequence is CASSPSRTTGETQYF. The CDR3 DNA is TGTGCCAGCAGTCCCAGTAGGACTACCGGAGAGACCCAGTACTTC.

This clonotype has a count of ten or more. V usage is TRBV11-2 and J usage is TRBJ2-2; TRBD2 might be the D (6 bases). The germline V gene encodes CDR1 SGHAT and CDR2 FQNNGV. Trimming removed 11 bases from V and 3 bases from J, with 10 bases in between. CDR3 size: 12 residues. CDR3 DNA sequence: TGTGCCGGTAGCGGATACACCGGGGAGCTGTTTTTT. Its translation: CAGSGYTGELFF.

This chain's CDR3 is CASSVEERNTEAFF. The CDR3 nucleotides are TGTGCCAGCAGCGTCGAAGAGAGGAACACTGAAGCTTTCTTT. The J gene is TRBJ1-1, the V gene TRBV12-3 or TRBV12-4, with D unresolved. This CDR3 has 14 residues. V dropped 6 bases and J dropped 1 base, with 12 bases sitting between them.

This clonotype was seen repeatedly, ten times or more. The chain carries TRBV19 and TRBJ2-3; weak D call: TRBD2 (5 bases). The V gene's germline CDR1 is LNHDA and CDR2 SQIVND (reference sequence). The CDR3 loop spans 17 amino acids. V lost 4 bases to trimming and J lost 1 base, with 18 bases between them. Here the CDR3 reads CASSTQRTVARTDTQYF. The CDR3 coding sequence is TGTGCCAGTAGTACTCAGAGGACTGTCGCACGCACAGATACGCAGTATTTT. Full variable domain (rest looked up from reference TRBV19 and TRBJ2-3): DGGITQSPKYLFRKEGQNVTLSCEQNLNHDAMYWYRQDPGQGLRLIYYSQIVNDFQKGDIAEGYSVSREKKESFPLTVTSAQKNPTAFYLCASSTQRTVARTDTQYFGPGTRLTVL.

This clonotype was observed a few times. The chain joins TRBV6-5 to TRBJ1-1; 9 bases agree with TRBD1. CDR3 length: 15 amino acids. CDR1 and CDR2 from the germline V gene are MNHEY and SVGAGI. With V trimmed by 4 bases and J by 1 base, 4 bases remained unmatched. The CDR3 sequence is CASSLGQGGNTEAFF. CDR3 DNA: TGTGCCAGCAGTTTGGGACAGGGAGGGAACACTGAAGCTTTCTTT.

This rearrangement joins TRBV3-2 to TRBJ2-1; the tabulated D call, TRBD2, remains unverified against the DNA. TRBV3-2 has pseudogene status. The CDR3 totals 17 residues. CDR3 residues: CASSRDRWTSGSNEQFF. In DNA, the CDR3 is TGTGCCAGCAGCCGGGACCGCTGGACTAGCGGGAGCAATGAGCAGTTCTTC.

The sample holds many counts of this clonotype. This chain joins TRBV6-2 or TRBV6-3 and TRBJ1-1, with 8 nucleotides matching TRBD1. This CDR3 has 16 amino acids. V was clipped by 0 bases and J by 4 bases; unmatched bases: 7. Germline lookup yields CDR1 MNHEY and CDR2 SVGEGT. CDR3 in amino acids: CASSYSIRGRSTEAFF. As DNA, the CDR3 is TGTGCCAGCAGTTACTCGATCAGGGGGCGAAGCACTGAAGCTTTCTTT.

This clonotype came up many times. V usage is TRBV29-1 and J usage is TRBJ1-3, with D unclear. This CDR3 spans 13 amino acids. V was shortened by 2 bases and J by 0 bases, with 5 bases between the two germline ends. Per the germline V gene, CDR1 is SQVTM and CDR2 is ANQGSEA. CDR3 in DNA: TGCAGCGTTGAAATGGGCTCTGGAAACACCATATATTTT. Protein: CSVEMGSGNTIYF.

This clonotype was observed at least ten times. J is TRBJ1-1 and V is TRBV5-1, with 9 nucleotides matching TRBD1. This CDR3 spans 16 amino acids. In germline, CDR1 is SGHRS, CDR2 YFSETQ. V shed 6 bases and J 0 bases; nucleotides not matched to a gene: 9. CDR3 in amino acids: CASKRTGDSMNTEAFF. DNA for the CDR3: TGCGCCAGCAAAAGGACAGGGGATTCTATGAACACTGAAGCTTTCTTT.

The rearrangement links TRBV20-1 to TRBJ2-7; a possible D gene is TRBD1 (6 bases). Germline V CDR1 and CDR2: DFQATT, SNEGSKA (reference sequence). The CDR3 contains 11 residues. V lost 5 bases, J lost 4 bases, and 9 bases lay in between. CDR3 DNA sequence: TGCAGTGCTCAAAGGGGGTACGAGCAGTACTTC. Residues: CSAQRGYEQYF.

This clonotype was seen a few times. CDR3 in amino acids: CASSFAPRETEAFF. The DNA for the CDR3 is TGTGCCAGCAGCTTCGCCCCCCGTGAAACTGAAGCTTTCTTT. The J gene is TRBJ1-1, the V gene TRBV11-2; D not certain. CDR3 length: 14 residues. Trimming stripped 3 bases from V and 5 bases from J, with 13 bases between. Germline V gives CDR1 SGHAT, CDR2 FQNNGV.

This clonotype was seen only a few times. The chain employs TRBV18 and TRBJ1-6, with D hard to call. The germline CDR1 and CDR2 sequences are KGHSH and LQKENI. Trimming stripped 3 bases from V and 5 bases from J, with 11 bases between. The CDR3 runs to 15 residues. The CDR3 here is CASSPQDRDNSPLHF. The CDR3 bases are TGTGCCAGCTCACCGCAGGACCGAGATAATTCACCCCTCCACTTT. The full variable domain, its missing parts supplied by reference TRBV18 and TRBJ1-6, is NAGVMQNPRHLVRRRGQEARLRCSPMKGHSHVYWYRQLPEEGLKFMVYLQKENIIDESGMPKERFSAEFPKEGPSILRIQQVVRGDSAAYFCASSPQDRDNSPLHFGNGTRLTVT.

V usage is TRBV7-3 and J usage is TRBJ1-1, with D possibly matching TRBD1 (5 bases). Trimming cost V 5 bases and J 7 bases, with 26 bases left between them. CDR1 is SGHTA and CDR2 is FQGTGA in the germline V gene. The CDR3 has 17 amino acids. CDR3 sequence (DNA): TGTGCCAGCAGCCCCGAACCGGGCCCCACGACGGGGCGTGAAGCTTTCTTT. It translates to CASSPEPGPTTGREAFF.

Only a few counts were recorded for this clonotype. The genes are TRBV7-9 and TRBJ2-5; D remains unclear. This CDR3 has 14 residues. Germline values: CDR1 SEHNR, CDR2 FQNEAQ (reference sequence). V was pared by 4 bases and J by 5 bases, with 14 bases between. CDR3 protein: CASSSGRFGETQYF. The CDR3 nucleotides read TGTGCCAGCAGCTCGGGCAGATTCGGGGAGACCCAGTACTTC. The full variable domain, with the rest looked up from reference TRBV7-9 and TRBJ2-5, is DTGVSQNPRHKITKRGQNVTFRCDPISEHNRLYWYRQTLGQGPEFLTYFQNEAQLEKSRLLSDRFSAERPKGSFSTLEIQRTEQGDSAMYLCASSSGRFGETQYFGPGTRLLVL.

This clonotype was counted many times. The J gene is TRBJ1-1, the V gene TRBV12-3 or TRBV12-4; no clear D. Trimming left V 8 bases short and J 10 bases short, with 17 bases between. The CDR3 has 12 amino acids. Here the CDR3 DNA reads TGTGCCAGCGTAGGAACTAGAATTGCAGCTTTCTTT. Amino acids: CASVGTRIAAFF.

This clonotype occurred a few times. This chain uses TRBV12-3 or TRBV12-4 with TRBJ2-7; D remains ambiguous. The CDR3 spans 12 residues. Deletions cut 5 bases from V and 6 bases from J, with 11 bases between. The CDR3 reads CASSTPEPEQYF. In nucleotides, the CDR3 is TGTGCCAGCAGTACCCCCGAGCCCGAGCAGTACTTC.